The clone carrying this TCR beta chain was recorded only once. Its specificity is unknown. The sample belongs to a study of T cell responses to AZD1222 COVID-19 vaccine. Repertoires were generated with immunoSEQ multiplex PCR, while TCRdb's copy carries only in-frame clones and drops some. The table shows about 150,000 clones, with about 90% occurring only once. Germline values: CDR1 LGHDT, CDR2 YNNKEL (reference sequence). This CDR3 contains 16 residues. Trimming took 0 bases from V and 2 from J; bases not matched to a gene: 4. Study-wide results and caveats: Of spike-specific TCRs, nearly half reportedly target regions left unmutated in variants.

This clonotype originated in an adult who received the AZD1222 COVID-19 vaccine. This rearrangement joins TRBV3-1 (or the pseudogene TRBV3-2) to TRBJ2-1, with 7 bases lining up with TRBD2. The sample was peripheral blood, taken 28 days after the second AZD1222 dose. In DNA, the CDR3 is TGTGCCAGCAGCCAAGATTACGCGGGGGCCTACAATGAGCAGTTCTTC. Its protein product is CASSQDYAGAYNEQFF.